One T cell receptor (beta chain) is described in this entry. As yet, its antigen is unknown. These data come from a study of Tregs in tolerant kidney transplant recipients. Points from the study as a whole: Biological reproducibility was not directly addressed in this study. Validation in larger populations is needed because few patients were studied.

V lost 3 bases to trimming and J lost 0 bases; unmatched junction nucleotides: 5. Germline V gives CDR1 MGHRA, CDR2 YSYEKL. The CDR3 extends over 15 amino acids. Some clones are missing from TCRdb's copy, which holds only in-frame ones; the method was immunoSEQ multiplex PCR. The table records some 110,000 clones, around 91% of them present only once. CD4+CD25+CD127- Tregs, CD4+CD25- non-Tregs, CD4 and CD8 cells were sorted. The sequenced material came from CD4+ T cells from blood. The genes are TRBV4-1 and TRBJ2-7, with 7 bases lining up with TRBD2. This clonotype originated in a human donor in good health. The CDR3 nucleotides are TGCGCCAGCAGCCAGGGTTGGGAGGGCTCCTACGAGCAGTACTTC. Translation gives CASSQGWEGSYEQYF.